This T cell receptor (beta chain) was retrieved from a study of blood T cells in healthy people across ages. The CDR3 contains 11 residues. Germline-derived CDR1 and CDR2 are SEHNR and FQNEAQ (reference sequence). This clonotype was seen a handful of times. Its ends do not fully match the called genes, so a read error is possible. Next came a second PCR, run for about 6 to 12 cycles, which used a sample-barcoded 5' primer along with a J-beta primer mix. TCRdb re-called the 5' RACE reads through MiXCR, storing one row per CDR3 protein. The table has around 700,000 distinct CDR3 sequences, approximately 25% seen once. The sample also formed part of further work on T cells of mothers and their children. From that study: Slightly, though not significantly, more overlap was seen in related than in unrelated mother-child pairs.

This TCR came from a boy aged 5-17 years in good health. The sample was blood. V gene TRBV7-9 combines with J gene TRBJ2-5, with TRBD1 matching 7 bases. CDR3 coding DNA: TGTGCCTGCAGCTTAGAACAGGGGAAGTACTTC. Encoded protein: CACSLEQGKYF. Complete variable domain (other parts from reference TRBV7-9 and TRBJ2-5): DTGVSQNPRHKITKRGQNVTFRCDPISEHNRLYWYRQTLGQGPEFLTYFQNEAQLEKSRLLSDRFSAERPKGSFSTLEIQRTEQGDSAMYLCACSLEQGKYFGPGTRLLVL.